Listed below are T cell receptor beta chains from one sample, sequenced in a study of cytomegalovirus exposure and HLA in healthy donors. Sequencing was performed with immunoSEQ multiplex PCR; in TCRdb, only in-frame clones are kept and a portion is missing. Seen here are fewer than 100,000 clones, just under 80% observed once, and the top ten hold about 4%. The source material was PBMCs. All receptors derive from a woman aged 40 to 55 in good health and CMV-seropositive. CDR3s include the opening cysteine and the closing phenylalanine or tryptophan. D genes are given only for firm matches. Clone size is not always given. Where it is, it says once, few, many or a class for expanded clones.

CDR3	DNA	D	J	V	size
CASSLERGEQFF	TGCGCCAGCAGCTTGGAGCGGGGTGAGCAGTTCTTC	TRBD2	TRBJ2-1	TRBV5-1	-
CASSEWPSGGGYNEQFF	TGCGCCAGCAGTGAGTGGCCTAGCGGTGGCGGGTACAATGAGCAGTTCTTC	TRBD2	TRBJ2-1	TRBV10-1	-
CASSLAQNTGELFF	TGTGCCAGCAGCTTGGCACAGAACACCGGGGAGCTGTTTTTT	-	TRBJ2-2	TRBV5-8	few
CASTPTGTVDNEQFF	TGTGCCAGCACTCCCACCGGGACAGTTGACAATGAGCAGTTCTTC	TRBD1	TRBJ2-1	TRBV28	-
CASTAGYGYTF	TGTGCCAGCACAGCGGGATATGGCTACACCTTC	-	TRBJ1-2	TRBV25-1	-
CASSQGQEIGYTF	TGTGCCAGCAGCCAGGGACAGGAGATTGGCTACACCTTC	TRBD1	TRBJ1-2	TRBV7-2	once
CASSLGGKGGYEQYF	TGTGCCAGCAGCTTGGGGGGGAAAGGGGGCTACGAGCAGTACTTC	-	TRBJ2-7	TRBV13	-
CASSLGDRDQETQYF	TGTGCCAGCAGCTTAGGTGACAGGGACCAAGAGACCCAGTACTTC	TRBD1	TRBJ2-5	TRBV7-9	-
CASSDVRFGQPQHF	TGTGCCAGTAGTGATGTGCGCTTCGGGCAGCCCCAGCATTTT	-	TRBJ1-5	TRBV19	-
CASSWTGGGYTF	TGTGCCAGCAGCTGGACAGGGGGTGGCTACACCTTC	TRBD1	TRBJ1-2	TRBV5-6	-
CASTPRGGEAFF	TGTGCCAGCACCCCCAGGGGCGGGGAAGCTTTCTTT	-	TRBJ1-1	TRBV28	-
CAISGDRAIRSGANVLTF	TGTGCCATCAGTGGGGACAGGGCCATCCGCTCTGGGGCCAACGTCCTGACTTTC	TRBD1	TRBJ2-6	TRBV10-3	-
CASSEVLEQEQFF	TGTGCCAGCAGTGAAGTACTAGAGCAGGAGCAGTTCTTC	-	TRBJ2-1	TRBV6-1	once
CASRLGGGYFGYTF	TGTGCAAGTCGCTTAGGCGGGGGTTACTTTGGCTACACCTTC	-	TRBJ1-2	TRBV12-2	few
CASIGTSSVPNEQFF	TGTGCCAGCATAGGGACTAGCTCAGTCCCCAATGAGCAGTTCTTC	TRBD2	TRBJ2-1	TRBV28	-
CASSVVGSGGPYGQQFF	TGTGCCAGCAGCGTAGTCGGTTCAGGGGGCCCATACGGGCAGCAGTTCTTC	TRBD1	TRBJ2-1	TRBV9	-
CASSSRLAGGFNEQFF	TGTGCCAGCAGCTCGCGACTAGCGGGAGGGTTCAATGAGCAGTTCTTC	TRBD2	TRBJ2-1	TRBV11-2	once
CASINRRGRDTEAFF	TGTGCCAGCATCAATCGCCGGGGAAGGGACACTGAAGCTTTCTTT	-	TRBJ1-1	TRBV28	-
CASSLGGGPGEKLFF	TGTGCCAGCAGCTTAGGGGGGGGGCCAGGTGAAAAACTGTTTTTT	-	TRBJ1-4	TRBV7-2	-
CASSKTGKETQYF	TGTGCCAGCAGCAAAACAGGGAAAGAGACCCAGTACTTC	-	TRBJ2-5	TRBV7-2	once
CASSLDQGPTDTQYF	TGTGCCAGCAGCTTAGATCAGGGCCCCACAGATACGCAGTATTTT	-	TRBJ2-3	TRBV11-2	-
CASSVQAGTNTGELFF	TGTGCCAGCAGCGTCCAAGCGGGTACGAACACCGGGGAGCTGTTTTTT	-	TRBJ2-2	TRBV9	-
CASSSGTGAQPQHF	TGTGCCAGCAGCTCCGGGACAGGGGCCCAGCCCCAGCATTTT	TRBD1	TRBJ1-5	TRBV7-8	-
CASSLRVSYEQYF	TGTGCCAGCAGCTTAAGAGTCTCCTACGAGCAGTACTTC	-	TRBJ2-7	TRBV11-3	-
CASSRSVGGSYNEQFF	TGTGCCAGCAGCCGTAGTGTTGGAGGCTCCTACAATGAGCAGTTCTTC	-	TRBJ2-1	TRBV7-2	-
CASSRGGGLAKNIQYF	TGCGCCAGCAGCCGCGGCGGCGGTTTAGCCAAAAACATTCAGTACTTC	-	TRBJ2-4	TRBV5-1	few
CASSPNPRAGVETQYF	TGTGCCAGCAGCCCTAATCCCCGAGCGGGAGTAGAGACCCAGTACTTC	TRBD2	TRBJ2-5	TRBV7-9	-
CASSARPSGEETQYF	TGTGCCAGCAGCGCCAGACCGTCCGGAGAAGAGACCCAGTACTTC	-	TRBJ2-5	TRBV9	-
CASSSWDFQETQYF	TGTGCCAGCAGTTCCTGGGACTTCCAAGAGACCCAGTACTTC	-	TRBJ2-5	TRBV6-5	-
CASSLVGGNYGYTF	TGTGCCAGCAGCTTAGTGGGGGGGAACTATGGCTACACCTTC	-	TRBJ1-2	TRBV11-2	-
CASSQEVIAGGYNEQFF	TGTGCCAGCAGCCAAGAAGTAATAGCGGGAGGGTACAATGAGCAGTTCTTC	TRBD2	TRBJ2-1	TRBV14	-
CASSSNRGRETEAFF	TGTGCCAGCAGCTCAAACAGGGGGCGCGAAACTGAAGCTTTCTTT	TRBD1	TRBJ1-1	TRBV11-2	-
CASVRVGDEQFF	TGTGCCAGCGTGCGGGTCGGGGATGAGCAGTTCTTC	-	TRBJ2-1	TRBV2	-
CASSLVQGGGTDTQYF	TGCGCCAGCAGCTTGGTCCAGGGAGGGGGGACAGATACGCAGTATTTT	-	TRBJ2-3	TRBV5-1	-
CASSLAHSGNTIYF	TGTGCCAGCAGCCTCGCCCATAGTGGAAACACCATATATTTT	-	TRBJ1-3	TRBV7-8	-
CASSSTLAGGDNEQFF	TGTGCCAGCAGCTCAACACTAGCGGGAGGGGACAATGAGCAGTTCTTC	TRBD2	TRBJ2-1	TRBV7-8	few
CASSSGMNTEAFF	TGTGCCAGCTCGTCCGGTATGAACACTGAAGCTTTCTTT	-	TRBJ1-1	TRBV18	-
CASSGTGGSDTQYF	TGTGCCAGCAGCGGGACAGGGGGCTCGGATACGCAGTATTTT	TRBD1	TRBJ2-3	TRBV6-1	-
CASGTGYTF	TGTGCCAGCGGGACAGGCTACACCTTC	-	TRBJ1-2	TRBV6-1	-
CSAGQGNTEAFF	TGCAGCGCGGGACAGGGGAACACTGAAGCTTTCTTT	TRBD1	TRBJ1-1	TRBV29-1	-
CASSQPTGGRTEAFF	TGCGCCAGCAGCCAGCCGACAGGGGGAAGAACTGAAGCTTTCTTT	TRBD1	TRBJ1-1	TRBV4-1	-
CASSQEDRSYGYTF	TGCGCCAGCAGCCAAGAAGACAGATCCTATGGCTACACCTTC	-	TRBJ1-2	TRBV4-1	-
CASSPLSTNEKLFF	TGTGCCAGCAGTCCTTTGTCAACTAATGAAAAACTGTTTTTT	-	TRBJ1-4	TRBV2	-